The clone carrying this T cell receptor beta chain was counted a few times. This sample is part of a study of T cell changes during pregnancy in multiple sclerosis. TCRdb's copy holds only in-frame clones and misses some; the assay was immunoSEQ multiplex PCR. The sample holds approximately 93,000 clones; approximately 89% are singletons and the top ten take 1.5% to 2%. The sample consisted of peripheral blood, taken in the first trimester of pregnancy. The clonotype was recovered from a female donor in good health, enrolled as a control in a pregnancy study.

The CDR3, as DNA: TGTGCCAGCAGCGCCGATAGTCCTCGGGGCTCCTACGAGCAGTACTTC. This encodes CASSADSPRGSYEQYF. This chain joins TRBV5-4 and TRBJ2-7; possible D gene TRBD2, 5 bases. The CDR3 is made up of 16 amino acids. Deletions cut 4 bases from V and 0 bases from J, with 17 bases between. The germline V gene encodes CDR1 SGHNT and CDR2 YYREEE (reference sequence).